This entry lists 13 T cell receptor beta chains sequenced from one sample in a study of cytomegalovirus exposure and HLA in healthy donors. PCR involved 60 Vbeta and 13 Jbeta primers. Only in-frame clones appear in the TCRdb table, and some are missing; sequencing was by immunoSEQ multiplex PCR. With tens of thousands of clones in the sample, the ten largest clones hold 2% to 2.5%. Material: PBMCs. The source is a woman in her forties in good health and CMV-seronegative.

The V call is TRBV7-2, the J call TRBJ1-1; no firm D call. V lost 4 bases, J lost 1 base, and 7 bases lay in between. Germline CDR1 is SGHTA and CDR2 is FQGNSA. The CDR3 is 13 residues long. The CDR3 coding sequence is TGTGCCAGCAGCTGGGCAGAGAACACTGAAGCTTTCTTT. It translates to CASSWAENTEAFF.

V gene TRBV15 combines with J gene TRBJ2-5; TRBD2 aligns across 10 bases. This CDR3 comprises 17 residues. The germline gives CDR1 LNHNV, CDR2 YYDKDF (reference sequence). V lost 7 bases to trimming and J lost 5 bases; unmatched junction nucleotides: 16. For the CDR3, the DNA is TGTGCCACCACAAGTGGGGGCCTAGCGGGGGCAGGGGAGACCCAGTACTTC. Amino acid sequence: CATTSGGLAGAGETQYF.

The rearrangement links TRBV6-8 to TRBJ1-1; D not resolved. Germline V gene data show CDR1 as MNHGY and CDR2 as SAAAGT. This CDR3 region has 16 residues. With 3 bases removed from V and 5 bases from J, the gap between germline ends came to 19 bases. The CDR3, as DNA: TGTGCCAGCAGTTATAACGAGACGGTGGACTTGACTGAAGCTTTCTTT. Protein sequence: CASSYNETVDLTEAFF.

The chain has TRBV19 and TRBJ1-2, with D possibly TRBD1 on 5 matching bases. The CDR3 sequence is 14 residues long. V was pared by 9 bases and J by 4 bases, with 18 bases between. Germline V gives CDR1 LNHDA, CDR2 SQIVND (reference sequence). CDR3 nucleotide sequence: TGTGCCAGCCGCGGGACCCGATTCGCCTATGGCTACACCTTC. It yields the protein CASRGTRFAYGYTF.

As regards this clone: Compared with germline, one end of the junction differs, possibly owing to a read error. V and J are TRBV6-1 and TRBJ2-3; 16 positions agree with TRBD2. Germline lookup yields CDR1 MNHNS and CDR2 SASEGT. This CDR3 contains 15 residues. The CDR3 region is CASRGLAGGPDKQYF. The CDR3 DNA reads TGTGCCAGCAGGGGACTAGCGGGGGGGCCAGATAAGCAGTATTTT.

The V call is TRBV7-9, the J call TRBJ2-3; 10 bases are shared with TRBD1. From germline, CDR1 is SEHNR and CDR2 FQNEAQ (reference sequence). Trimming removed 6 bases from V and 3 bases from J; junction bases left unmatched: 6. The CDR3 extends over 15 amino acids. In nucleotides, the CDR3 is TGTGCCAGCAGTTACGGACAGGGGGGGACAGATACGCAGTATTTT. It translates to CASSYGQGGTDTQYF.

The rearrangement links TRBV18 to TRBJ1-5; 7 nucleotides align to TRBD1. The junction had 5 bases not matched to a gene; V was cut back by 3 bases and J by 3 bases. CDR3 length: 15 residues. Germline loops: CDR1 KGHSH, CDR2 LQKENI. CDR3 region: CASSPQGENNQPQHF. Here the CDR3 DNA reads TGTGCCAGCTCACCCCAGGGGGAGAACAATCAGCCCCAGCATTTT.

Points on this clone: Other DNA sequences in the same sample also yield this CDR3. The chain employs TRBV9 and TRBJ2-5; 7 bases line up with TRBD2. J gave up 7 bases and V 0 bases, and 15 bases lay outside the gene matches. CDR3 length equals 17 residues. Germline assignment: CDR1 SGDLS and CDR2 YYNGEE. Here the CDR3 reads CASSVDPLGGRGGTQYF. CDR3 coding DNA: TGTGCCAGCAGCGTAGACCCCTTAGGAGGGAGGGGTGGGACCCAGTACTTC.

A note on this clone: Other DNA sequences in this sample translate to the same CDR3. CDR3 sequence reads: CASSYSTGNTEAFF. The CDR3 region has the DNA TGTGCCAGCAGTTACTCCACAGGGAACACTGAAGCTTTCTTT. The chain links TRBV6-5 to TRBJ1-1; TRBD1 might be the D (5 bases). CDR1 is MNHEY, CDR2 SVGAGI, per germline. This CDR3 region has 14 residues. V lost 0 bases to trimming and J lost 1 base, with 6 bases between them.

In DNA form, the CDR3 reads TGTGCCAGCAGCTTAGTTGGCAGGTCAGGATCACCCCTCCACTTT. Its protein product is CASSLVGRSGSPLHF. The V call is TRBV7-8, the J call TRBJ1-6; D call uncertain. The CDR3 spans 15 residues. Germline V lookup: CDR1 SGHVS, CDR2 FQNEAQ. V was trimmed by 1 base and J by 10 bases, leaving 14 bases between them.

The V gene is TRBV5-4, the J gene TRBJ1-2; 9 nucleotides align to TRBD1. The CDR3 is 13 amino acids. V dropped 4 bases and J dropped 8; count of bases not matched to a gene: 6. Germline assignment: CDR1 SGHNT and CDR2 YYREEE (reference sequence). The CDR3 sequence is CASSNRGLGGYTF. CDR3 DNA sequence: TGTGCCAGCAGCAACAGGGGGCTAGGGGGCTACACCTTC.

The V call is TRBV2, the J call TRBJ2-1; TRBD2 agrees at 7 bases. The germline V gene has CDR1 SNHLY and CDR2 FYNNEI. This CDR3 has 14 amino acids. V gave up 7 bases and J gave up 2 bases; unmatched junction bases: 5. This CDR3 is CASNSGLAYNEQFF. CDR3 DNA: TGTGCCAGCAACTCCGGACTAGCCTACAATGAGCAGTTCTTC.

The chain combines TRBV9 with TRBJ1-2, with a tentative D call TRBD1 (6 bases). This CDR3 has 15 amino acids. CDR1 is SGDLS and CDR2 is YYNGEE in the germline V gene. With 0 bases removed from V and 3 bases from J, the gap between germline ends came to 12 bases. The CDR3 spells CASSVDAGVDYGYTF. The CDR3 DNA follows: TGTGCCAGCAGCGTAGATGCAGGGGTGGACTATGGCTACACCTTC.